The 8 T cell receptor beta chains below were found in one sample sequenced in a study of T-cell memory formation after mild COVID-19. TCRdb itself ran the 5' RACE reads through MiXCR, one entry per CDR3 protein. The sample lists 250,000 or so distinct CDR3 sequences; roughly 18% were seen once. Material: PBMCs or a T cell subset sorted from them (not recorded which). The receptor source for this set is a man between 18 and 35 years old who had mild COVID-19 (a few samples of this study predate the infection). Cell type and time point are not known.

This clonotype was seen ten or more times. DNA for the CDR3: TGTGCCATAGGGACGGCCGCCCGGCGGGGCACTGAAGCTTTCTTT. It codes for CAIGTAARRGTEAFF. The genes are TRBV10-3 and TRBJ1-1, with D tentatively TRBD1 (5 bases). CDR1 and CDR2 (germline): ENHRY, SYGVKD. The V end lost 9 bases, the J end lost 4 bases, and 21 bases lay between the germline ends. The CDR3 spans 15 residues.

The V and J genes are TRBV7-9 and TRBJ2-7; 8 nucleotides agree with TRBD1. The CDR3 extends over 14 amino acids. Germline-derived CDR1 and CDR2 are SEHNR and FQNEAQ (reference sequence). V shed 4 bases and J 3 bases; nucleotides not matched to a gene: 5. The CDR3 loop is CASSSGGSVYEQYF. In DNA form, the CDR3 reads TGTGCCAGCAGCTCAGGGGGCTCGGTCTACGAGCAGTACTTC.

This clonotype was seen only a few times. The V and J genes are TRBV20-1 and TRBJ2-7, with 7 positions matching TRBD1. V was pared by 5 bases and J by 3 bases, with 13 bases of the junction left unmatched. The length of the CDR3 is 15 residues. Per the germline V gene, CDR1 is DFQATT and CDR2 is SNEGSKA (reference sequence). The CDR3 is CSAEGPGQNYYEQYF. The CDR3, as DNA: TGCAGTGCTGAAGGACCGGGACAGAATTACTACGAGCAGTACTTC.

The chain couples TRBV7-2 to TRBJ2-5; D remains ambiguous. The germline CDR1 and CDR2 sequences are SGHTA and FQGNSA. This CDR3 is 14 amino acids long. Deletions cut 2 bases from V and 5 bases from J, with 12 bases between. The CDR3 DNA is TGTGCCAGCAGCTTAAGCCAGGCTCTCGAGACCCAGTACTTC. This translates into CASSLSQALETQYF. Combining the CDR3 with reference TRBV7-2 and TRBJ2-5 gives the whole variable domain GAGVSQSPSNKVTEKGKDVELRCDPISGHTALYWYRQSLGQGLEFLIYFQGNSAPDKSGLPSDRFSAERTGGSVSTLTIQRTQQEDSAVYLCASSLSQALETQYFGPGTRLLVL.

This clonotype was detected once. This chain connects TRBV6-6 to TRBJ2-7; D may be TRBD1 (5 bases). This CDR3 region has 13 residues. The germline gives CDR1 MNHNY, CDR2 SVGAGI (reference sequence). Trimming left V 0 bases short and J 2 bases short, with 5 bases between. The CDR3 sequence: CASSYSQAYEQYV. Here the CDR3 DNA reads TGTGCCAGCAGTTACTCACAGGCCTACGAGCAGTACGTC.

The chain combines TRBV6-2 or TRBV6-3 with TRBJ2-1; 7 bases are shared with TRBD1. Per germline, CDR1 MNHEY and CDR2 SVGEGT. This CDR3 contains 15 residues. The trim removed 8 bases at V and 3 bases at J, leaving 10 bases unmatched. CDR3 DNA sequence: TGTGCCAGCCGCCTTCCAGGGGGTCTCTACAATGAGCAGTTCTTC. This translates into CASRLPGGLYNEQFF.

This clonotype turned up a few times. This rearrangement joins TRBV7-8 to TRBJ2-3; a weak D match, TRBD2 (6 bases). Trimming took 5 bases from V and 5 from J, leaving 17 bases between them. The CDR3 consists of 15 residues. Germline CDR1 is SGHVS and CDR2 is FQNEAQ. CDR3 sequence: CASSPRRDLRDTQYF. DNA of the CDR3: TGTGCCAGCAGCCCAAGGAGGGACCTGAGAGATACGCAGTATTTT.

This CDR3 is CASSQDPLFNSPLHF. In DNA, the CDR3 is TGCGCCAGCAGCCAAGATCCTTTATTTAATTCACCCCTCCACTTT. The chain links TRBV4-1 to TRBJ1-6; no clear D gene. Germline loops: CDR1 MGHRA, CDR2 YSYEKL. Trimming pared 0 bases from V and 6 bases from J, leaving 9 bases between. CDR3 length: 15 amino acids.